This T cell receptor (beta chain) was sequenced for a study of T cells in Graves' hyperthyroidism and ophthalmopathy. Researchers amplified the TCR beta CDR3 regions from RNA transcripts. The HTBI set primed first-round TCR CDR3 RT-PCR. TCRdb fed the multiplex PCR reads into MiXCR, producing one record per CDR3 protein. The sample consists of roughly 660,000 distinct CDR3 sequences, 17% of them appearing once. This clonotype was detected a few times. Germline V lookup: CDR1 MNHEY, CDR2 SVGAGI. This CDR3 comprises 12 residues. J gave up 12 bases and V 3 bases, and 6 bases lay outside the gene matches. This TCR was sampled from a man in his fifties or sixties with Graves' hyperthyroidism. The chain employs TRBV6-5 and TRBJ2-5, with TRBD2 matching 8 bases. Source material: blood. CDR3 nucleotides: TGTGCCAGCAGTTATCGGGGGGGTACCAAGTACTTC. Amino acid sequence: CASSYRGGTKYF.